The T cell receptor (beta chain) described here comes from a study of a mutant IDH1 vaccine in newly diagnosed glioma listed by TCRdb under 2021. Regarding the study in general: Patients were given eight vaccinations, in weeks 1, 3, 5, 7, 11, 15, 19 and 23, which matched visits V03 through V10. Vaccination was initiated 4-6 weeks after radiotherapy alone, or concurrently with temozolomide cycles in the chemotherapy-containing groups. Of the roughly 30 treated patients, approximately 60% were male and roughly 38% were female, and a mean age of around 40 years was recorded. Prior to enrollment, standard therapy consisting of radiotherapy alone, temozolomide alone, or radiochemotherapy with temozolomide had been administered to patients, with the combination being received by most patients. Peripheral blood was drawn at six visits: V03 (baseline), V05, V07, V10, V12 and V13. For exploratory analyses, around 23 treated patients had longitudinal TCRB deep sequencing done wherever samples were available. Broad study findings and their caveats: According to the authors, sample limitations meant that analyses of patient blood samples could not be reproduced. Selection of PBMC samples for TCRB deep sequencing was based on availability. Pseudoprogression appeared unrelated to alterations in the top peripheral T cell clonotypes detected by TCRB sequencing. Immune responses induced by the vaccine were seen in more than 85% of patients across multiple MHC alleles.

This clone showed up just once. The specificity of this receptor is unknown. It has no much larger one-base neighbor in the sample; base qualities were not kept. Trimming takes 3 bases from V and 7 bases from J, and the germline ends sit 17 bases apart. The germline V gene (reference sequence) supplies CDR1 LNHDA and CDR2 SQIVND. Inclusive of the bounding cysteine and phenylalanine, the CDR3 is 15 residues long. Just CDR3 DNA is preserved here, 45 bases in frame from base 1. To prepare the library, the immunoSEQ multiplex PCR assay was applied. Following the manufacturer's protocol, the hsTCRB Kit was used to amplify rearranged TCR beta chain sequences. Sequencing of TCRB libraries was carried out on an Illumina MiSeq. Turning to the authors' computational methods: The kit vendor's proprietary platform handled demultiplexing, trimming and gene mapping. Here the immuneACCESS table is served through TCRdb, limited to in-frame sequences with V and J called. Missing clones are a known gap in these copies; in checked studies unresolved V genes cover under half, and the rest lacks a known reason. That table furnishes V, J and clone size, whereas the DNA furnished D and trimming. This sample has roughly 130,000 clones in its table, and roughly 75% of those were observed once. About 5.5% of the sample rests with the top ten.

The time point label corresponds to: week 11, during vaccination. Each vaccine dose was 300 ug of a 20-mer mutant IDH1 peptide in Montanide, given subcutaneously with topical imiquimod. The donors had newly diagnosed IDH1-mutant astrocytomas of WHO grade 3 or 4 that showed loss of nuclear ATRX. The samples were drawn from NOA16, a multicentre, single-arm, open-label phase I trial in Germany that tested a mutant IDH1 peptide vaccine in humans for the first time. Genomic DNA for TCRB sequencing was extracted from EDTA blood using the DNeasy Blood and Tissue Kit. This TCR was sampled from a man aged 35 to 55 with glioma. The sample here was PBMCs, taken from a glioma patient whose treatment included an IDH1 peptide vaccine. The chain was built from TRBV19 and TRBJ2-3; the D region may be TRBD1 or TRBD2, each matching 5 bases equally. The nucleotides are TGTGCCAGTAGTATTGGGGGAGCTAGCTTGTATACGCAGTATTTT. It encodes CASSIGGASLYTQYF.